This T cell receptor (beta chain) was sequenced in a study of human T cells and chemical hapten exposure. Findings of the study overall: TCRs above 1 in 1000 frequency did not change with DPC sensitization.

The sample holds a few counts of this clonotype. What it binds is unknown. Library preparation tagged each individual cDNA molecule with a unique molecular identifier. TCRdb independently ran MiXCR on the RACE reads; one entry per CDR3 protein. The data contain more than 250,000 distinct CDR3 sequences, 8.6% of them seen just once; the ten biggest clones take up approximately 2.2%. Trimming removed 1 base from V and 4 bases from J; junction bases left unmatched: 9. Looked up from germline, CDR1 is SGHTA and CDR2 is FQGNSA. This CDR3 is 17 amino acids long. Time point specified: pre-sensitization, week 0. The sample's treatment: therapeutic diphenylcyclopropenone sensitization with weekly scalp DPC.

The specimen was whole blood, collected in connection with sensitization to the hapten diphenylcyclopropenone (DPC). This TCR was recovered from a woman aged 40 to 50 with alopecia areata. Some clones in this sample may be carry-over from other donors' samples. The chain couples TRBV7-2 to TRBJ2-3; 9 bases match TRBD2. CDR3 region: CASSLVGAGGWADTQYF. CDR3 nucleotides: TGTGCCAGCAGCTTAGTGGGAGCGGGAGGTTGGGCAGATACGCAGTATTTT.